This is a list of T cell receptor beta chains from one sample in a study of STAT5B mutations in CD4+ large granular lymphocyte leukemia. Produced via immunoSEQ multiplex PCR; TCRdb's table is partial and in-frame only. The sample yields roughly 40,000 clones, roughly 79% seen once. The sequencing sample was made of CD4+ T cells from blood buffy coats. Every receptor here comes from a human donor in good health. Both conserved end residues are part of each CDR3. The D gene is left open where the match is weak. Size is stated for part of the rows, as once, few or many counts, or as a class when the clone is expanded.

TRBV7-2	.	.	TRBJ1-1	CASSLKVSTEAFF	TGTGCCAGCAGCTTGAAGGTTTCCACTGAAGCTTTCTTT
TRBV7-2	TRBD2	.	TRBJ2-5	CASSLDSSSGRLRSQYF	TGTGCCAGCAGCTTAGACTCGAGCAGCGGGAGGCTACGGTCCCAGTACTTC
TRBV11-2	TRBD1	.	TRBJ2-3	CASSLEDRGTDTQYF	TGTGCCAGCAGCTTAGAGGACAGGGGCACAGATACGCAGTATTTT
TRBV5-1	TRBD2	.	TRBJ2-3	CASLQLPTGLAGTDTQYF	TGCGCCAGCTTACAGCTCCCGACGGGACTAGCGGGCACAGATACGCAGTATTTT
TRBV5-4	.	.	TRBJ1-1	CASSPQGLELFF	TGTGCCAGCAGCCCCCAGGGGCTCGAACTTTTCTTT
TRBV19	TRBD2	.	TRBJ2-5	CASRGLAGGEETQYF	TGTGCCAGTAGGGGACTAGCGGGAGGTGAAGAGACCCAGTACTTC
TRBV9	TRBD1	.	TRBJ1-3	CASSVSRGTGFGNTIYF	TGTGCCAGCAGCGTATCGAGAGGGACAGGTTTTGGAAACACCATATATTTT
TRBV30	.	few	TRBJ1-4	CAWAGSAVEKLFF	TGTGCCTGGGCAGGGAGTGCTGTCGAAAAACTGTTTTTT
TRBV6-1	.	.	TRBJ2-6	CASRRDLSGANVLTF	TGTGCCAGCAGGAGGGACCTCTCTGGGGCCAACGTCCTGACTTTC
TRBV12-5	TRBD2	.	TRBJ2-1	CASGSHSSGTYNEQFF	TGTGCTAGTGGTTCTCATTCTAGCGGTACCTACAATGAGCAGTTCTTC
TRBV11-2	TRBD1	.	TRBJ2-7	CASSSRDRASYEQYF	TGTGCCAGCAGCTCCCGGGACAGGGCCTCCTACGAGCAGTACTTC
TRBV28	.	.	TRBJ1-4	CASSRMAQNEKLFF	TGTGCCAGCAGTCGAATGGCTCAGAATGAAAAACTGTTTTTT
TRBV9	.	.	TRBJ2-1	CASSVATGTNYNEQFF	TGTGCCAGCAGCGTAGCTACCGGGACCAACTACAATGAGCAGTTCTTC
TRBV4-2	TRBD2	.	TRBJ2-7	CASSQEGGNLEQYF	TGTGCCAGCAGCCAAGAGGGGGGGAATCTCGAGCAGTACTTC
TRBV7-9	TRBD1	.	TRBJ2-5	CASSLTGLEETQYF	TGTGCCAGCAGCTTGACAGGGCTTGAGGAGACCCAGTACTTC
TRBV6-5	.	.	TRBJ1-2	CASRPTGSNYGYTF	TGTGCCAGCAGGCCTACGGGCAGTAACTATGGCTACACCTTC